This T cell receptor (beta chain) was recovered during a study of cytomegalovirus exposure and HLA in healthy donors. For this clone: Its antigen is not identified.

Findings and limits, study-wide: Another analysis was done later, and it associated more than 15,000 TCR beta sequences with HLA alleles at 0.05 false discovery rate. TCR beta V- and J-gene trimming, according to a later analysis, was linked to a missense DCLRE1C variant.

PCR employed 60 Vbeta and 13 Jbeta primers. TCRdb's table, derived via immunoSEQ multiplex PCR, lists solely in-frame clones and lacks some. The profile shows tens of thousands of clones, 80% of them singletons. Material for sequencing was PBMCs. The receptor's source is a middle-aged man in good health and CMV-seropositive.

CDR3 residues: CATSGATGGTDTQYF. The CDR3 DNA is TGTGCCACCTCGGGAGCGACAGGGGGGACAGATACGCAGTATTTT. The V gene is TRBV11-2, the J gene TRBJ2-3; 9 bases agree with TRBD1. Germline V CDR1 and CDR2: SGHAT, FQNNGV. Trimming at V came to 10 bases and at J to 3 bases, leaving 11 bases not matched to a gene. The CDR3 is 15 residues long.